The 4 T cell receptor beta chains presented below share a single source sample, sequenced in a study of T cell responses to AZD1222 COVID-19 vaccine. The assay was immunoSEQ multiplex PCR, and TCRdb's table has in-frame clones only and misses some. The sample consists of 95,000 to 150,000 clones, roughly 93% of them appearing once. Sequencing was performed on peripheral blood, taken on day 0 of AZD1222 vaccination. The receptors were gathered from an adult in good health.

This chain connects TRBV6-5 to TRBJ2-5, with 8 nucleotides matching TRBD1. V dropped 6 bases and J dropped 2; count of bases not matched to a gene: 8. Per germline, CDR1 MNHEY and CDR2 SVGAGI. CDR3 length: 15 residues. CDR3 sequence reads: CASSYGTGLQETQYF. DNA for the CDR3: TGTGCCAGCAGCTATGGGACAGGACTTCAAGAGACCCAGTACTTC.

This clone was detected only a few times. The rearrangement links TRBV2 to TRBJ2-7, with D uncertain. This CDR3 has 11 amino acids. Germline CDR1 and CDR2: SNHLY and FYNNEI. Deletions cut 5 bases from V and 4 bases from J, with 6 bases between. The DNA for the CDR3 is TGTGCCAGCAGTCTAGAGTACGAGCAGTACGTC. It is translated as CASSLEYEQYV.

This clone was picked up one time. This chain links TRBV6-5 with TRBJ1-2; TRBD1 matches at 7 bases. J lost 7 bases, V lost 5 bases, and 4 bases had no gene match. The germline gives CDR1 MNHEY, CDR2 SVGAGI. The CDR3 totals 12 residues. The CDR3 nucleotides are TGTGCCAGCAGTAGACAGGGTATTGGCTACACCTTC. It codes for CASSRQGIGYTF.

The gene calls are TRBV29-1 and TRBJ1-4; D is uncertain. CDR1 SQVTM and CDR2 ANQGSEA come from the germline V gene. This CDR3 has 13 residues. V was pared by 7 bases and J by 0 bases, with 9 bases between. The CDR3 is CSGQVATNEKLFF. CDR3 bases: TGCAGCGGTCAAGTTGCAACTAATGAAAAACTGTTTTTT.